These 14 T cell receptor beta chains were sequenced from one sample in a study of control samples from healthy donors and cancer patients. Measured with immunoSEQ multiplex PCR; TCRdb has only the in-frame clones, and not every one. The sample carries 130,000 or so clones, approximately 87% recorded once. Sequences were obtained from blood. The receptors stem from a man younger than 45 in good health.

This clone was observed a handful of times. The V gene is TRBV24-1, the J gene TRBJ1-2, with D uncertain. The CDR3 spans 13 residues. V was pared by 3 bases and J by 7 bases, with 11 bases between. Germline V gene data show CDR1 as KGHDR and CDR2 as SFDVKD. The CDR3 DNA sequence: TGTGCCACCAGTGATACAGCAGGCTCTGGCTACACCTTC. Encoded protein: CATSDTAGSGYTF.

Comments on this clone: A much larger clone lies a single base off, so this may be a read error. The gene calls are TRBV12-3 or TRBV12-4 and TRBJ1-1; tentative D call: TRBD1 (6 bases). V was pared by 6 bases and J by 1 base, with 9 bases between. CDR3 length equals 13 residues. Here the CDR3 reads CASSLTGNTEAFF. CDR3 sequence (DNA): TGTGCCAGCAGCCTGACAGGGAACACTGAAGCTTTCTTT.

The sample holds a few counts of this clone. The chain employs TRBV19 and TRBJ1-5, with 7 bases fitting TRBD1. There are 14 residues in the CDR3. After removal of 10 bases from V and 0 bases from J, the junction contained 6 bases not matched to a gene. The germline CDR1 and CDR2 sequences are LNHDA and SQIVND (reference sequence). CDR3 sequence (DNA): TGTGCCACTTGGGGACAGAATAGCAATCAGCCCCAGCATTTT. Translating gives CATWGQNSNQPQHF.

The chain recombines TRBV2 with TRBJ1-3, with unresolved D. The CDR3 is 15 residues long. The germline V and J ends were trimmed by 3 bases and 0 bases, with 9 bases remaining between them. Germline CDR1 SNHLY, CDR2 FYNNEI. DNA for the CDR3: TGTGCCAGCAGTGATAAGGCAAGCTCTGGAAACACCATATATTTT. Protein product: CASSDKASSGNTIYF.

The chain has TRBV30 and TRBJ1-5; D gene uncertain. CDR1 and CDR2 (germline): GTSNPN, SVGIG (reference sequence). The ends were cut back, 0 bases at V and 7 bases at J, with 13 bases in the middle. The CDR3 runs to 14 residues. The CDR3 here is CAWSVLASGQPQHF. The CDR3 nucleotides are TGTGCCTGGAGTGTACTGGCGTCGGGGCAGCCCCAGCATTTT.

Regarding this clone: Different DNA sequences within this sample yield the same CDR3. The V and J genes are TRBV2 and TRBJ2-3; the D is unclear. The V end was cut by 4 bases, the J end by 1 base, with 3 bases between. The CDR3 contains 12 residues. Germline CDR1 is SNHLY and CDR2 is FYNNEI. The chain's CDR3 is CASSVGTDTQYF. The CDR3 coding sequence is TGTGCCAGCAGTGTTGGCACAGATACGCAGTATTTT.

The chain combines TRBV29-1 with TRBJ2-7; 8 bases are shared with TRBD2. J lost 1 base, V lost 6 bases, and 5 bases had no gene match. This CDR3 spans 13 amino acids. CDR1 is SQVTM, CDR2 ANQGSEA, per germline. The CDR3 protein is CSVREGVSYEQYF. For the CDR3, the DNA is TGCAGCGTCCGGGAGGGGGTTTCCTACGAGCAGTACTTC.

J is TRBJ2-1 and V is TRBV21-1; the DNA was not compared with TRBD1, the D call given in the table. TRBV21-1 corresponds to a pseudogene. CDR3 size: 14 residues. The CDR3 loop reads CASTPGQGADEQFF. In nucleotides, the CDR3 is TGTGCCAGCACCCCGGGACAGGGGGCAGATGAGCAGTTCTTC.

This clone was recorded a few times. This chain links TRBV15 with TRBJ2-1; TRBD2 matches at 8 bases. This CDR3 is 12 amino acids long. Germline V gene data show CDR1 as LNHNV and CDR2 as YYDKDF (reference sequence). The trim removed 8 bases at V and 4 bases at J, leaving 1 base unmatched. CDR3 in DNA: TGTGCCACCGCTAGCGGGTACAATGAGCAGTTCTTC. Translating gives CATASGYNEQFF.

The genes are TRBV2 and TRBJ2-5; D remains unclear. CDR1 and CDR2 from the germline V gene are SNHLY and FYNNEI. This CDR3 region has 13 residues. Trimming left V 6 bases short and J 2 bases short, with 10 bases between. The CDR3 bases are TGTGCCAGCAGACCTTGGGGACAAGAGACCCAGTACTTC. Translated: CASRPWGQETQYF.

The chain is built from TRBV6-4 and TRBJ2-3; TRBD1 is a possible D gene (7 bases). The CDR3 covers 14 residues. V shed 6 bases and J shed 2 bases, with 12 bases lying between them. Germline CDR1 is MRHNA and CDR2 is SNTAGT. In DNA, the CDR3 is TGTGCCAGCAGCGGAGGGACAGCCACAGATACGCAGTATTTT. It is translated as CASSGGTATDTQYF.

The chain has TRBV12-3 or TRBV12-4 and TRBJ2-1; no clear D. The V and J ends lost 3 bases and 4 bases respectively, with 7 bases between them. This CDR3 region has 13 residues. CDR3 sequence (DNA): TGTGCCAGCAGTTTTGGAGTTTACAATGAGCAGTTCTTC. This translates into CASSFGVYNEQFF.

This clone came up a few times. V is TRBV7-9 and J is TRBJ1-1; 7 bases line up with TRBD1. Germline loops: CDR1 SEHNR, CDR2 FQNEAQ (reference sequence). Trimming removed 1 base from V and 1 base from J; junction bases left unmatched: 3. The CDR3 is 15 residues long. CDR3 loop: CASSLERTGNTEAFF. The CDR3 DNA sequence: TGTGCCAGCAGCTTAGAAAGGACAGGGAACACTGAAGCTTTCTTT.

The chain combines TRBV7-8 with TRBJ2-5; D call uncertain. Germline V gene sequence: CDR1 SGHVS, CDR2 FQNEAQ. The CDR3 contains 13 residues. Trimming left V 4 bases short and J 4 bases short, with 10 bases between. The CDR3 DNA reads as TGTGCCAGCAGCTCCGACCGTATAGAGACCCAGTACTTC. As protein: CASSSDRIETQYF. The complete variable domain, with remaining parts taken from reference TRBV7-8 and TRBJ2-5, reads GAGVSQSPRYKVAKRGQDVALRCDPISGHVSLFWYQQALGQGPEFLTYFQNEAQLDKSGLPSDRFFAERPEGSVSTLKIQRTQQEDSAVYLCASSSDRIETQYFGPGTRLLVL.